The rows below give T cell receptor beta chains drawn from one sample of a study of blood T cell repertoires in COVID-19. Sequencing was performed with immunoSEQ multiplex PCR; in TCRdb, only in-frame clones are kept and a portion is missing. The sample contains fewer than 250,000 clones, around 85% of which appear only once. The sample taken for sequencing was peripheral blood. The receptors derive from a woman aged 55-70 years with active or convalescent COVID-19. Both conserved end residues are trimmed from each CDR3. Only some rows state a clone size, as once, few, many or a class for expanded clones.

v_call	clone_size	j_call	cdr3_aa
TRBV6-5	NA	TRBJ1-2	ASSSPGFST
TRBV15	NA	TRBJ1-5	ATSRERTGHQPQH
TRBV3-1/TRBV3-2	NA	TRBJ2-5	ASSRSRGGSRETQY
TRBV9	NA	TRBJ2-7	ASSVSGSWSYEQY
TRBV7-2	NA	TRBJ2-7	ASSLWLAGGSWYEQY
TRBV4-1	once	TRBJ2-2	ASSLGLPNTGELF
TRBV9	NA	TRBJ1-2	ASSPDSYGYT
TRBV6-1	NA	TRBJ2-1	ASSEWTSGGANEQF
TRBV29-1	NA	TRBJ2-1	SVQESGRAIWDEQF
TRBV5-1	NA	TRBJ2-2	ASSFLGTSNTGELF
TRBV30	NA	TRBJ2-4	AWNTAAKNIQY
TRBV9	NA	TRBJ1-2	ASSAQGGLRGGYT
TRBV5-1	NA	TRBJ2-5	ASSFGERPTQY
TRBV6-5	NA	TRBJ1-2	ASSTGQGNYGYT
TRBV5-1	NA	TRBJ2-2	ASRNDRVDTGELF
TRBV25-1	NA	TRBJ1-3	ASSAPTQGLTGNTIY
TRBV6-5	NA	TRBJ1-6	ASRAPNSPLH
TRBV19	once	TRBJ2-7	ASTPGRGQGFEQY
TRBV5-1	once	TRBJ1-1	ASSLRAGGAVGDTEAF
TRBV27	NA	TRBJ1-5	ASSFSGGVQPQH
TRBV19	NA	TRBJ2-3	ASSPGQGTDTQY
TRBV14	few	TRBJ2-2	ASSQELLATGELF
TRBV6-5	NA	TRBJ2-1	ASSYSAGMVHNEQF
TRBV4-1	NA	TRBJ1-1	ASGGQLNTEAF
TRBV5-5	few	TRBJ2-7	ASSFTGDSYEQY
TRBV9	NA	TRBJ1-6	ASSLTDSYNSPLH
TRBV5-8	NA	TRBJ1-4	ASSSLWAGPGEEKLF
TRBV12-1	NA	TRBJ1-2	ASSFVEQGVANYGYT